This T cell receptor beta chain was retrieved from a study of shared clonotypes between healthy human individuals. Produced via immunoSEQ multiplex PCR; TCRdb's table is partial and in-frame only. The repertoire includes millions of clones, 85% to 95% of them detected once, and 0.1% to 0.15% sits in the top ten. Germline values: CDR1 SQVTM, CDR2 ANQGSEA. The CDR3 has 17 amino acids. Trimming took 6 bases from V and 0 from J; bases not matched to a gene: 11. The V and J genes are TRBV29-1 and TRBJ2-6; 7 positions agree with TRBD1. This sequence originates from a man aged 18-30 years in good health. Sequenced sample: naive CD4+ T cells sorted from blood. Subset defined: CD45RA+ positively selected. In nucleotides, the CDR3 is TGCAGCGTCCTATCCCCGACAGGGTTCTCTGGGGCCAACGTCCTGACTTTC. This sequence encodes CSVLSPTGFSGANVLTF.